These 15 T cell receptor beta chains share one sample of origin, sequenced in a study of blood T cells in healthy people across ages. Primed by a sample-barcoded 5' primer and a J-beta primer mix, a second PCR proceeded for about 7 to 12 cycles. TCRdb recomputed calls from the 5' RACE reads with MiXCR, one row per CDR3 protein. Here the sample spans approximately 1.5 million distinct CDR3 sequences, almost 35% being singletons. The sample was blood. These receptors originate from a woman in her 30s in good health.

V gene TRBV6-2 or TRBV6-3 combines with J gene TRBJ1-1; 7 bases align to TRBD1. J lost 1 base, V lost 6 bases, and 5 bases had no gene match. The germline V gene has CDR1 MNHEY and CDR2 SVGEGT. The CDR3 sequence is 14 residues long. The CDR3 spells CASRPGQANTEAFF. The CDR3 bases are TGTGCCAGCAGACCTGGACAGGCGAACACTGAAGCTTTCTTT.

This clonotype was recorded a few times. CDR3 nucleotide sequence: TGTGCCAGCAGCACTTTCGGGCAGCCTGCGGAGACCCAGTACTTC. Protein sequence: CASSTFGQPAETQYF. The rearrangement uses TRBV9 and TRBJ2-5, with D unclear. CDR1 SGDLS and CDR2 YYNGEE come from the germline V gene. V was trimmed by 4 bases and J by 5 bases, leaving 18 bases between them. The CDR3 has 15 amino acids.

This rearrangement joins TRBV5-4 to TRBJ1-1; TRBD1 aligns across 7 bases. V shed 0 bases, J shed 0 bases, and the junction held 5 bases outside the gene matches. CDR3 size: 16 residues. Germline V lookup: CDR1 SGHNT, CDR2 YYREEE (reference sequence). Written as DNA, the CDR3 is TGTGCCAGCAGCTTGGCGGGACAGACCTTGAACACTGAAGCTTTCTTT. It specifies CASSLAGQTLNTEAFF.

At least ten counts were recorded for this clonotype. The CDR3 DNA reads TGCAGCGTTGAGGACTCCTACAATGAGCAGTTCTTC. Translation gives CSVEDSYNEQFF. The chain joins TRBV29-1 to TRBJ2-1; D unclear. CDR1 SQVTM and CDR2 ANQGSEA come from the germline V gene. CDR3 size: 12 residues. Between the trimmed V and J ends, which lost 3 bases and 0 bases, there was a span of 3 bases.

This clonotype showed up just a few times. The V and J genes are TRBV6-5 and TRBJ2-5; D could derive from TRBD1 or TRBD2 (5 bases each). The CDR3 totals 16 residues. V was shortened by 2 bases and J by 6 bases, with 19 bases between the two germline ends. In germline, CDR1 is MNHEY, CDR2 SVGAGI. Here the CDR3 DNA reads TGTGCCAGCAGTTACCGGGGTTGGACAAAAGGACAGACCCAGTACTTC. It encodes CASSYRGWTKGQTQYF.

The genes are TRBV20-1 and TRBJ2-5; D tentatively reads TRBD1 or TRBD2 (5 bases each). The germline V and J ends were trimmed by 4 bases and 4 bases, with 13 bases remaining between them. Germline CDR1 is DFQATT and CDR2 is SNEGSKA (reference sequence). There are 13 residues in the CDR3. The CDR3 region is CSAITLRGETQYF. In nucleotides, the CDR3 is TGCAGTGCTATAACACTGAGGGGAGAGACCCAGTACTTC.

The chain couples TRBV7-2 to TRBJ1-5; unclear D gene. CDR3 length equals 15 residues. V lost 5 bases and J 7 bases, leaving 18 bases between the germline ends. Per the germline V gene, CDR1 is SGHTA and CDR2 is FQGNSA. The CDR3 is CASSPLEGFGQPQHF. CDR3 bases: TGTGCCAGCAGCCCACTGGAGGGATTCGGCCAGCCCCAGCATTTT.

Concerning this clonotype itself: One base away lies a much larger clone, so this may be a sequencing read error. This rearrangement joins TRBV2 to TRBJ2-7; D uncertain. Germline V CDR1 and CDR2: SNHLY, FYNNEI. The CDR3 spans 12 residues. V dropped 4 bases and J dropped 3 bases, with 7 bases sitting between them. The CDR3 sequence is CASSGAFYEQYF. The CDR3 DNA reads TGTGCCAGCAGTGGGGCCTTCTACGAGCAGTACTTC. Using reference TRBV2 and TRBJ2-7 for the parts outside the CDR3, the full variable domain is EPEVTQTPSHQVTQMGQEVILRCVPISNHLYFYWYRQILGQKVEFLVSFYNNEISEKSEIFDDQFSVERPDGSNFTLKIRSTKLEDSAMYFCASSGAFYEQYFGPGTRLTVT.

This clonotype came up a few times. The CDR3 coding sequence is TGTGCCAGCAGTATAAAAGGACCCTCGAGTGAGCAGTACTTC. Its protein product is CASSIKGPSSEQYF. The genes are TRBV27 and TRBJ2-7, with D unclear. V lost 5 bases, J lost 7 bases, and 18 bases lay in between. This CDR3 spans 14 amino acids. Germline V gene lookup returns CDR1 MNHEY and CDR2 SMNVEV (reference sequence).

This clonotype was picked up a small number of times. The rearrangement uses TRBV14 and TRBJ1-1; D perhaps matches TRBD1 (6 bases). The germline gives CDR1 SGHDN, CDR2 FVKESK. Trimming pared 4 bases from V and 4 bases from J, leaving 13 bases between. There are 14 residues in the CDR3. CDR3: CASSRPSRGTEAFF. CDR3 nucleotides: TGTGCCAGCAGCCGACCCTCCAGGGGCACTGAAGCTTTCTTT.

CDR3 in amino acids: CASSSPLRASGRALAKNIQYF. DNA of the CDR3: TGTGCCAGCAGCTCCCCCCTCAGGGCTAGCGGGAGGGCCCTGGCCAAAAACATTCAGTACTTC. The chain recombines TRBV11-2 with TRBJ2-4; 12 bases fit TRBD2. J lost 1 base, V lost 4 bases, and 17 bases had no gene match. Germline CDR1 SGHAT, CDR2 FQNNGV. The CDR3 is made up of 21 amino acids.

There are a few counts of this clonotype. The chain employs TRBV20-1 and TRBJ1-2; the D is unclear. CDR3 length: 14 residues. Germline-derived CDR1 and CDR2 are DFQATT and SNEGSKA (reference sequence). Trimming pared 0 bases from V and 3 bases from J, leaving 11 bases between. This CDR3 reads CSARDLGQHYGYTF. Written as DNA, the CDR3 is TGCAGTGCTAGAGATCTAGGGCAGCACTATGGCTACACCTTC.

This clonotype was found a few times. The chain combines TRBV27 with TRBJ2-7; 7 bases align to TRBD2. The CDR3 spans 17 residues. The V gene end was trimmed by 0 bases and the J gene end by 2 bases; junction bases not matched to a gene: 10. CDR1 and CDR2 from the germline V gene are MNHEY and SMNVEV (reference sequence). CDR3 loop: CASSLSPREGTPYEQYF. CDR3 coding DNA: TGTGCCAGCAGTTTATCCCCAAGGGAGGGGACCCCCTACGAGCAGTACTTC.

The chain couples TRBV4-1 to TRBJ1-1; TRBD1 might be the D (5 bases). Per germline, CDR1 MGHRA and CDR2 YSYEKL. The CDR3 runs to 16 residues. V was cut by 1 base and J by 1 base, with 13 bases left in between. The CDR3 loop is CASSQVGEGTNTEAFF. CDR3 coding DNA: TGCGCCAGCAGCCAAGTAGGCGAGGGGACGAACACTGAAGCTTTCTTT.

CDR3 region: CASSSYAGEQYF. CDR3 nucleotide sequence: TGTGCCAGCAGTTCGTACGCTGGCGAGCAGTACTTC. V and J are TRBV6-6 and TRBJ2-7; D is ambiguous. V shed 4 bases and J shed 6 bases, with 10 bases lying between them. Germline CDR1 MNHNY, CDR2 SVGAGI (reference sequence). The CDR3 extends over 12 amino acids.